The 7 T cell receptor beta chains presented below share a single source sample, sequenced in a study of blood T cell repertoires in COVID-19 (dated by TCRdb to the early 2020s). The library came from the immunoSEQ multiplex PCR assay. Here the immuneACCESS table is served through TCRdb, limited to in-frame sequences with V and J called. Missing clones are a known gap in these copies; in checked studies unresolved V genes cover under half, and the rest lacks a known reason. This sample gives 200,000 to 300,000 clones in total; almost 85% of them show up just once. The top ten clonotypes cover approximately 5% of the sample. Sequenced material: peripheral blood. The receptors here all came from a man over 45 with COVID-19, enrolled during active disease.

The chain uses TRBV28 and TRBJ1-2; no firm D call. The V and J ends lost 0 bases and 2 bases respectively, with 7 bases between them. CDR3 length: 14 amino acids. Germline CDR1 is MDHEN and CDR2 is SYDVKM. CDR3 sequence reads: CASSLWEGNYGYTF. CDR3 nucleotide sequence: TGTGCCAGCAGTTTATGGGAGGGCAACTATGGCTACACCTTC.

The chain recombines TRBV9 with TRBJ2-7; a possible D gene is TRBD1 (5 bases). This CDR3 has 16 amino acids. From germline, CDR1 is SGDLS and CDR2 YYNGEE. Trimming took 0 bases from V and 5 from J, leaving 18 bases between them. CDR3 amino acids: CASSVVRKQGRHEQYF. The CDR3 DNA sequence: TGTGCCAGCAGCGTAGTTCGTAAGCAGGGCCGCCACGAGCAGTACTTC. Variable domain in full (rest from reference TRBV9 and TRBJ2-7): DSGVTQTPKHLITATGQRVTLRCSPRSGDLSVYWYQQSLDQGLQFLIQYYNGEERAKGNILERFSAQQFPDLHSELNLSSLELGDSALYFCASSVVRKQGRHEQYFGPGTRLTVT.

This chain joins TRBV6-5 and TRBJ1-5, with TRBD1 identical over 7 bases. Unmatched junction bases numbered 6, after V lost 7 bases and J lost 0 bases. The CDR3 contains 15 residues. Germline CDR1 reads MNHEY; CDR2 reads SVGAGI. CDR3 bases: TGTGCCAGCACCCAGGACAGGTATAGCAATCAGCCCCAGCATTTT. Translating gives CASTQDRYSNQPQHF.

The CDR3 sequence: CASSVSRDTQYF. The CDR3 DNA reads TGTGCCAGCAGCGTATCGAGAGATACGCAGTATTTT. The chain carries TRBV9 and TRBJ2-3; D is unresolved. Per the germline V gene, CDR1 is SGDLS and CDR2 is YYNGEE. The CDR3 is made up of 12 amino acids. Trimming stripped 1 base from V and 5 bases from J, with 5 bases between.

The chain uses TRBV6-6 and TRBJ2-7; 8 bases are shared with TRBD1. The CDR3 consists of 16 residues. Trimming removed 7 bases from V and 5 bases from J; junction bases left unmatched: 16. Germline CDR1 and CDR2: MNHNY and SVGAGI (reference sequence). The CDR3 sequence: CASTDDPDRGSHEQYF. Here the CDR3 DNA reads TGTGCCAGCACTGACGACCCAGACAGGGGTTCCCACGAGCAGTACTTC.

This chain joins TRBV10-3 and TRBJ2-7; 8 positions agree with TRBD1. Germline V lookup: CDR1 ENHRY, CDR2 SYGVKD. CDR3 length equals 13 residues. V dropped 5 bases and J dropped 3; count of bases not matched to a gene: 3. The CDR3: CAISPTGGYEQYF. CDR3 nucleotide sequence: TGTGCCATCAGTCCTACAGGGGGCTACGAGCAGTACTTC.

The CDR3 region is CASSPPWASEQYF. The CDR3 DNA is TGTGCCAGCAGTCCACCGTGGGCAAGCGAGCAGTACTTC. V and J are TRBV2 and TRBJ2-7; the D is unclear. The CDR3 contains 13 residues. V lost 5 bases and J 6 bases, leaving 14 bases between the germline ends. Per the germline V gene, CDR1 is SNHLY and CDR2 is FYNNEI.